The next 18 T cell receptor beta chains were all read from a single sample in a study of regulatory T cells in long-lasting Graves disease. Construction of the TCR beta libraries employed iRepertoire HTBI primers in conjunction with Arm-PCR of CDR3 regions. TCRdb recomputed calls from the multiplex PCR reads with MiXCR, one row per CDR3 protein. This table holds roughly 610,000 distinct CDR3 sequences, 16% found once. Time point described: newly diagnosed GD, antithyroid drugs for less than 3 months. RNA isolated from PBMCs was used to make the TCR library. These data were likewise used in another study, on T cells in Graves' hyperthyroidism and ophthalmopathy.

The specimen comprised peripheral blood mononuclear cells (PBMCs), sampled at new diagnosis, from a patient treated with antithyroid drugs. The receptors here all came from a woman aged 25 to 39 with Graves disease.

The rearrangement links TRBV30 to TRBJ1-6, with D unresolved. V lost 4 bases and J lost 6, with 13 bases in between. This CDR3 spans 14 amino acids. The germline CDR1 and CDR2 sequences are GTSNPN and SVGIG (reference sequence). CDR3 nucleotides: TGTGCCTGGACCGGGGAGAATGGTAATTCACCCCTCCACTTT. Amino acid sequence: CAWTGENGNSPLHF.

This clonotype occurred many times. The genes are TRBV7-9 and TRBJ1-3; D unclear. The CDR3 has 13 amino acids. V dropped 6 bases and J dropped 2 bases, with 8 bases sitting between them. Looked up from germline, CDR1 is SEHNR and CDR2 is FQNEAQ (reference sequence). CDR3 sequence: CASRLTAGNTIYF. In DNA form, the CDR3 reads TGTGCCAGCAGGTTAACAGCTGGAAACACCATATATTTT.

The chain employs TRBV3-1 and TRBJ1-3; perhaps TRBD1 as D (6 bases). Per the germline V gene, CDR1 is LGHDT and CDR2 is YNNKEL (reference sequence). This CDR3 is built from 15 residues. V was clipped by 3 bases and J by 4 bases, with 13 bases between them. The CDR3 nucleotides read TGTGCCAGCAGCCACCGACAGGAATCGGGAAACACCATATATTTT. It specifies CASSHRQESGNTIYF. Together with reference TRBV3-1 and TRBJ1-3, the CDR3 gives the full variable domain: DTAVSQTPKYLVTQMGNDKSIKCEQNLGHDTMYWYKQDSKKFLKIMFSYNNKELIINETVPNRFSPKSPDKAHLNLHINSLELGDSAVYFCASSHRQESGNTIYFGEGSWLTVV.

This clonotype was recorded many times. This chain uses TRBV13 with TRBJ1-6, with D unclear. Deletions cut 5 bases from V and 7 bases from J, with 6 bases between. Per the germline V gene, CDR1 is PRHDT and CDR2 is FYEKMQ (reference sequence). The CDR3 is 12 amino acids. CDR3 loop: CASSRPNSPLHF. In DNA, the CDR3 is TGTGCCAGCAGCCGACCAAATTCACCCCTCCACTTT.

This clonotype was detected a few times. The J gene is TRBJ1-5, the V gene TRBV6-5, with TRBD1 as a possible D gene (6 bases). Germline V CDR1 and CDR2: MNHEY, SVGAGI. The CDR3 has 14 amino acids. Trimming cost V 2 bases and J 4 bases, with 9 bases left between them. CDR3 amino acids: CASSYLTGNQPQHF. The CDR3, as DNA: TGTGCCAGCAGTTACCTAACAGGGAATCAGCCCCAGCATTTT.

The chain employs TRBV10-3 and TRBJ2-2; D remains unclear. CDR1 and CDR2 (germline): ENHRY, SYGVKD. This CDR3 spans 14 amino acids. The ends were cut back, 0 bases at V and 5 bases at J, with 7 bases in the middle. The CDR3 loop reads CAISESIQTGELFF. CDR3 coding DNA: TGTGCCATCAGTGAGTCGATCCAAACCGGGGAGCTGTTTTTT.

The chain joins TRBV19 to TRBJ2-1, with D possibly matching TRBD2 (5 bases). The CDR3 contains 15 residues. The germline gives CDR1 LNHDA, CDR2 SQIVND (reference sequence). Between the trimmed V and J ends, which lost 7 bases and 4 bases, there was a span of 17 bases. CDR3 in DNA: TGTGCCAGTACCCCGGGGTCCACGGCATACAATGAGCAGTTCTTC. Translating gives CASTPGSTAYNEQFF.

V and J are TRBV7-8 and TRBJ2-1; 10 bases match TRBD1. Losses at the gene ends were 3 bases for V and 5 bases for J; bases not matched to a gene: 13. This CDR3 contains 18 residues. The germline CDR1 and CDR2 sequences are SGHVS and FQNEAQ. This chain's CDR3 is CASSLIDRGRRLHNEQFF. The CDR3 nucleotides read TGTGCCAGCAGCTTGATAGACAGGGGGCGGCGGTTACACAATGAGCAGTTCTTC. Full variable domain (missing parts from reference TRBV7-8 and TRBJ2-1): GAGVSQSPRYKVAKRGQDVALRCDPISGHVSLFWYQQALGQGPEFLTYFQNEAQLDKSGLPSDRFFAERPEGSVSTLKIQRTQQEDSAVYLCASSLIDRGRRLHNEQFFGPGTRLTVL.

In this sample, this clonotype turned up a few times. The rearrangement links TRBV28 to TRBJ2-3, with 7 bases fitting TRBD2. Germline values: CDR1 MDHEN, CDR2 SYDVKM. This CDR3 is built from 15 residues. The V segment lost 7 bases and the J segment 3 bases; nucleotides outside the gene matches: 10. Here the CDR3 reads CASTLGAGLTDTQYF. CDR3 coding DNA: TGTGCCAGCACCTTAGGGGCGGGACTAACAGATACGCAGTATTTT.

This clonotype was detected ten times or more. The rearrangement joins TRBV7-9 to TRBJ2-1, with 8 positions matching TRBD1. CDR1 is SEHNR and CDR2 is FQNEAQ in the germline V gene (reference sequence). The V segment lost 4 bases and the J segment 14 bases; nucleotides outside the gene matches: 7. The CDR3 is 12 amino acids. The CDR3: CASSSLGGQEFF. The CDR3 bases are TGTGCCAGCAGCTCCCTCGGGGGACAGGAGTTCTTC.

About this clonotype: At one of its ends the junction is not consistent with the germline gene, which may arise from a read error. The gene calls are TRBV28 and TRBJ2-5; 7 bases map to TRBD2. The germline V gene has CDR1 MDHEN and CDR2 SYDVKM. The length of the CDR3 is 13 residues. DNA of the CDR3: TGTGCCGGGGGGGTTAAGGGCGCGGAGACCCGGTACTTC. Its translation is CAGGVKGAETRYF.

This clonotype was seen once. A much larger clone lies one base from this, so it may be a read error. V and J are TRBV6-2 or TRBV6-3 and TRBJ2-5, with 9 nucleotides matching TRBD2. Per germline, CDR1 MNHEY and CDR2 SVGEGT. There are 18 residues in the CDR3. The CDR3: CASSYSASGIMYEETQCF. The CDR3 DNA is TGTGCCAGCAGTTACTCGGCTAGCGGGATTATGTATGAGGAGACCCAGTGCTTC.

The J gene is TRBJ1-6, the V gene TRBV5-1, with D uncertain. Trimming removed 0 bases at V and 13 bases at J, with 11 bases between. The length of the CDR3 is 13 residues. Germline CDR1 reads SGHRS; CDR2 reads YFSETQ. Here the CDR3 DNA reads TGCGCCAGCAGCTTGGCGGTCGACGGGCCCCTCCACTTT. Residues: CASSLAVDGPLHF. Based on the CDR3 plus reference TRBV5-1 and TRBJ1-6, the full variable domain is KAGVTQTPRYLIKTRGQQVTLSCSPISGHRSVSWYQQTPGQGLQFLFEYFSETQRNKGNFPGRFSGRQFSNSRSEMNVSTLELGDSALYLCASSLAVDGPLHFGNGTRLTVT.

This clonotype was seen repeatedly, ten times or more. V and J are TRBV20-1 and TRBJ1-5, with 7 positions matching TRBD1. With V trimmed by 3 bases and J by 2 bases, 7 bases remained unmatched. Germline CDR1 DFQATT, CDR2 SNEGSKA (reference sequence). This CDR3 contains 15 residues. CDR3 bases: TGCAGTGCTAGTAGGGGGCCCGAGGGCAATCAGCCCCAGCATTTT. It encodes CSASRGPEGNQPQHF.

The chain is built from TRBV3-1 and TRBJ2-7, with 12 bases fitting TRBD2. Per germline, CDR1 LGHDT and CDR2 YNNKEL (reference sequence). V was pared by 10 bases and J by 3 bases, with 4 bases of the junction left unmatched. CDR3 size: 13 residues. Here the CDR3 DNA reads TGTGCCACCGGACTAGCGGGATTCTACGAGCAGTACTTC. Its translation is CATGLAGFYEQYF.

This clonotype was observed at least ten times. This chain connects TRBV27 to TRBJ1-6, with 8 bases lining up with TRBD1. J was trimmed by 5 bases and V by 6 bases; bases with no gene match: 9. Per germline, CDR1 MNHEY and CDR2 SMNVEV (reference sequence). The CDR3 length is 16 residues. The CDR3 loop is CASRLAGGFDNSPLHF. The DNA of the CDR3 is TGTGCCAGCAGACTGGCAGGGGGCTTCGATAATTCACCCCTCCACTTT.

At least ten counts were recorded for this clonotype. This rearrangement joins TRBV28 to TRBJ1-2, with 7 bases fitting TRBD1. The CDR3 runs to 15 residues. Per the germline V gene, CDR1 is MDHEN and CDR2 is SYDVKM. V gave up 5 bases and J gave up 0 bases; unmatched junction bases: 6. In DNA, the CDR3 is TGTGCCAGCAGTCTCCGTCAGGGGGCTAACTATGGCTACACCTTC. It specifies CASSLRQGANYGYTF.

This clonotype was counted at least ten times. The chain carries TRBV12-3 or TRBV12-4 and TRBJ2-1, with 7 bases fitting TRBD2. V trimming: 3 bases; J trimming: 14 bases; junction bases outside the gene matches: 16. The CDR3 length is 15 residues. CDR3 DNA: TGTGCCAGCAGTTTCCGACCCCCGCGGACTAGTGGAAAGTTCTTC. The encoded protein is CASSFRPPRTSGKFF.